This T cell receptor beta chain was identified during a study of shared T cell receptors in the human thymus. The V gene's germline CDR1 is KGHSH and CDR2 LQKENI. The CDR3 totals 15 residues. The V end lost 5 bases, the J end lost 0 bases, and 13 bases lay between the germline ends. TCRdb's copy holds only in-frame clones and misses some; the assay was immunoSEQ multiplex PCR. The sample records about 380,000 clones, around 95% being singletons. The rearrangement uses TRBV18 and TRBJ2-5; the D gene could be TRBD1 or TRBD2 (5 bases each). Input material: thymocytes. The sequence came from a human donor. This chain's CDR3 is CASSARGRDQETQYF. Written as DNA, the CDR3 is TGTGCCAGCTCAGCCCGGGGCAGGGACCAAGAGACCCAGTACTTC.